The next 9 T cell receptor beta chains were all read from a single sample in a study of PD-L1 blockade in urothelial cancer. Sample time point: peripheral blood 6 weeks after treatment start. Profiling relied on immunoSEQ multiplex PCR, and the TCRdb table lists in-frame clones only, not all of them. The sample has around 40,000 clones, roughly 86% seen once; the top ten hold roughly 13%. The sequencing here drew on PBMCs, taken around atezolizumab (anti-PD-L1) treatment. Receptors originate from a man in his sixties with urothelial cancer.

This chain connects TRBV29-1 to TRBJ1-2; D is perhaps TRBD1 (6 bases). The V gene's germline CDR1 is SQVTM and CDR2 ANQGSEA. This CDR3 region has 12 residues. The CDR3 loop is CSSEGGVYGYTF. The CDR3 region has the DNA TGCAGTTCCGAAGGGGGGGTTTATGGCTACACCTTC.

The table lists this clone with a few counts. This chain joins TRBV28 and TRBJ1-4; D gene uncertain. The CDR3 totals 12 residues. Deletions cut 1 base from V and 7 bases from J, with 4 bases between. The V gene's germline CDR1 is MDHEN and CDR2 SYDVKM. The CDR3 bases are TGTGCCAGCAGTTTATCCGGTGAAAAACTGTTTTTT. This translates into CASSLSGEKLFF.

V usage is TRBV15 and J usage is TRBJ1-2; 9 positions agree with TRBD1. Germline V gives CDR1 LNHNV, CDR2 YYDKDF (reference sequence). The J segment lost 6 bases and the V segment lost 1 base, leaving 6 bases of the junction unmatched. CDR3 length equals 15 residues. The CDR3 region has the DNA TGTGCCACCAGCAGAGGTACAGGGGGCGCGGATGGCTACACCTTC. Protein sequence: CATSRGTGGADGYTF.

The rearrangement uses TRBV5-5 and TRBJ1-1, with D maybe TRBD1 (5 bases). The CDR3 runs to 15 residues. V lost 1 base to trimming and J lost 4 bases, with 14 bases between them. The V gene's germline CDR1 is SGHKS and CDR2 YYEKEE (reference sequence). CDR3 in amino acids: CASSLLGGVGTEAFF. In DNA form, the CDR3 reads TGTGCCAGCAGCTTGTTGGGGGGAGTAGGCACTGAAGCTTTCTTT.

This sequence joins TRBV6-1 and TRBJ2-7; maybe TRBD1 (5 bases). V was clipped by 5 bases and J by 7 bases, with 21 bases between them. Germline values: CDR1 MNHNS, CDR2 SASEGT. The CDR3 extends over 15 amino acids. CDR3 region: CASSPQGMVGEEQYF. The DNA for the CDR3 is TGTGCCAGCAGTCCGCAGGGTATGGTTGGCGAGGAGCAGTACTTC.

The CDR3 nucleotides are TGTGCCAGCCGGAGGGGACAGGGCCTCTACGAGCAGTACTTC. Amino acid sequence: CASRRGQGLYEQYF. The chain has TRBV27 and TRBJ2-7; TRBD1 agrees at 9 bases. This CDR3 is 14 amino acids long. Germline CDR1 reads MNHEY; CDR2 reads SMNVEV (reference sequence). V trimming: 8 bases; J trimming: 3 bases; junction bases outside the gene matches: 8.

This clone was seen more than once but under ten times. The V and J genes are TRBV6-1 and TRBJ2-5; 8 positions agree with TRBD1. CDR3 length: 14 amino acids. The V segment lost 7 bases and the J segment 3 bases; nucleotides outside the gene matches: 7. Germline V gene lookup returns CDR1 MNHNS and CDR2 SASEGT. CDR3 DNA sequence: TGTGCCAGCACCCGGGGACAGGCCAAAGAGACCCAGTACTTC. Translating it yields CASTRGQAKETQYF.

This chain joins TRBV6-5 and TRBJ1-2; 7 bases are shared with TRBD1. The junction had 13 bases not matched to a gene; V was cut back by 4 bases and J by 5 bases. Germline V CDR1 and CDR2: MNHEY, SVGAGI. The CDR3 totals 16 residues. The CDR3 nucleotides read TGTGCCAGCAGTTCGGGGGAAGACAGGGTTACGTATGGCTACACCTTC. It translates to CASSSGEDRVTYGYTF.

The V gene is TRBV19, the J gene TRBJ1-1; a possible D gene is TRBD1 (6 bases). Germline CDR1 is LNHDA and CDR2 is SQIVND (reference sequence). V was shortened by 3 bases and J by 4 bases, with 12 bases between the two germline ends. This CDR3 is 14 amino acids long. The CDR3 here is CASSISLGGTEAFF. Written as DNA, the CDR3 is TGTGCCAGTAGTATTAGCTTAGGGGGCACTGAAGCTTTCTTT.